Listed here are 16 T cell receptor beta chains from one sample, sequenced in a study of CD8 T cells in ankylosing spondylitis. TCRdb re-analysed the 5' RACE reads in MiXCR, keeping a single row per CDR3 protein. The repertoire consists of around 140,000 distinct CDR3 sequences, with roughly 17% occurring once and the leading ten covering roughly 30%. These receptors' antigens are unknown. Whole-study results and caveats: A TCR beta motif of under ten highly homologous variants appeared characteristic of ankylosing spondylitis blood.

Source material: blood, either unsorted or a sorted T cell fraction (not recorded which). These receptors originate from a male donor with ankylosing spondylitis.

This rearrangement joins TRBV29-1 to TRBJ2-3; 9 bases match TRBD1. Looked up from germline, CDR1 is SQVTM and CDR2 is ANQGSEA. The trim removed 6 bases at V and 3 bases at J, leaving 10 bases unmatched. The CDR3 length is 15 residues. DNA for the CDR3: TGCAGCGTCCCGGCTGGACAGGGGTGGACAGATACGCAGTATTTT. Protein product: CSVPAGQGWTDTQYF.

There are a few counts of this clonotype. The chain has TRBV12-3 or TRBV12-4 and TRBJ1-1; 10 nucleotides agree with TRBD1. Germline trimming cut 6 bases from V and 3 bases from J; bases unmatched to any gene: 4. This CDR3 comprises 14 residues. The CDR3 sequence is CASSPGQGDTEAFF. The CDR3 DNA reads TGTGCCAGCAGCCCCGGACAGGGGGACACTGAAGCTTTCTTT.

This clonotype was counted only a few times. CDR3 residues: CASSVTQGRTEAFF. The DNA of the CDR3 is TGTGCCAGCAGTGTGACACAGGGTCGGACTGAAGCTTTCTTT. The J gene is TRBJ1-1, the V gene TRBV2; possibly TRBD1 for D (6 bases). This CDR3 has 14 residues. V was shortened by 4 bases and J by 5 bases, with 14 bases between the two germline ends. Per the germline V gene, CDR1 is SNHLY and CDR2 is FYNNEI. The entire variable domain, with the rest obtained from reference TRBV2 and TRBJ1-1, is as follows: EPEVTQTPSHQVTQMGQEVILRCVPISNHLYFYWYRQILGQKVEFLVSFYNNEISEKSEIFDDQFSVERPDGSNFTLKIRSTKLEDSAMYFCASSVTQGRTEAFFGQGTRLTVV.

CDR3 residues: CASSLLGLPDFTAEAFF. DNA of the CDR3: TGTGCCAGCAGCTTGTTGGGGCTCCCTGACTTCACCGCTGAAGCTTTCTTT. The chain carries TRBV7-9 and TRBJ1-1, with D possibly being TRBD1 (5 bases). The CDR3 loop spans 17 amino acids. Germline CDR1 reads SEHNR; CDR2 reads FQNEAQ (reference sequence). Trimming removed 3 bases from V and 6 bases from J, with 23 bases in between.

The chain combines TRBV20-1 with TRBJ2-7; unclear D gene. The germline V and J ends were trimmed by 4 bases and 0 bases, with 13 bases remaining between them. This CDR3 spans 14 amino acids. The germline CDR1 and CDR2 sequences are DFQATT and SNEGSKA (reference sequence). In DNA form, the CDR3 reads TGCAGTGCTATGGACCCCCTGGGCTCCTACGAGCAGTACTTC. It is translated as CSAMDPLGSYEQYF.

The V call is TRBV14, the J call TRBJ2-1, with TRBD1 matching over 7 bases. The CDR3 sequence is 17 residues long. V dropped 0 bases and J dropped 3; count of bases not matched to a gene: 8. From germline, CDR1 is SGHDN and CDR2 FVKESK. The CDR3 loop reads CASSQDEGGSFYNEQFF. In nucleotides, the CDR3 is TGTGCCAGCAGCCAAGATGAAGGGGGCTCATTCTACAATGAGCAGTTCTTC.

This clonotype appeared a few times. The rearrangement joins TRBV14 to TRBJ2-3, with 12 bases matching TRBD2. J gave up 4 bases and V 0 bases, and 8 bases lay outside the gene matches. The CDR3 has 18 amino acids. In germline, CDR1 is SGHDN, CDR2 FVKESK. CDR3 in DNA: TGTGCCAGCAGCCAAGAAGCGACTAGCGGGAGAGCGGCAGATACGCAGTATTTT. This gives the protein CASSQEATSGRAADTQYF.

The chain is built from TRBV14 and TRBJ2-7; 9 bases line up with TRBD2. In germline, CDR1 is SGHDN, CDR2 FVKESK. The CDR3 spans 16 residues. V dropped 0 bases and J dropped 3; count of bases not matched to a gene: 6. The CDR3 DNA sequence: TGTGCCAGCAGCCAAGATTTGGGACTAGCCCGCTACGAGCAGTACTTC. Translation: CASSQDLGLARYEQYF.

A few counts support this clonotype. This chain uses TRBV7-2 with TRBJ2-3; no reliable D call. The CDR3 covers 16 residues. V gave up 5 bases and J gave up 2 bases, with 17 bases separating them. Germline V gene sequence: CDR1 SGHTA, CDR2 FQGNSA. The CDR3 reads CASSPHSGVFTDTQYF. In DNA, the CDR3 is TGTGCCAGCAGCCCCCATAGTGGGGTTTTCACAGATACGCAGTATTTT.

The CDR3 is CASSSGTTGETQYF. In DNA, the CDR3 is TGTGCCAGCAGCTCCGGGACTACGGGGGAGACCCAGTACTTC. V and J are TRBV12-3 or TRBV12-4 and TRBJ2-5; 7 bases fit TRBD2. J lost 5 bases, V lost 6 bases, and 9 bases had no gene match. The CDR3 runs 14 residues.

This rearrangement joins TRBV5-1 to TRBJ2-7, with D unresolved. The germline CDR1 and CDR2 sequences are SGHRS and YFSETQ. The CDR3 consists of 16 residues. The V gene lost 1 base and the J gene lost 4 bases, with 18 bases spanning the gap. The CDR3 sequence is CASSLKYGPAVYEQYF. The DNA for the CDR3 is TGCGCCAGCAGCTTGAAATACGGGCCTGCGGTTTACGAGCAGTACTTC.

The table lists this clonotype with many counts. V is TRBV7-3 and J is TRBJ1-1; D not resolved. CDR1 is SGHTA and CDR2 is FQGTGA in the germline V gene. Trimming cost V 1 base and J 4 bases, with 13 bases left between them. The CDR3 has 15 amino acids. The CDR3 here is CASSLSQVLGTEAFF. CDR3 nucleotide sequence: TGTGCCAGCAGCTTAAGCCAGGTGTTGGGCACTGAAGCTTTCTTT.

This clonotype was detected a few times. The chain links TRBV2 to TRBJ2-3; D ambiguous. The CDR3 consists of 10 residues. Germline CDR1 and CDR2: SNHLY and FYNNEI. V was trimmed by 6 bases and J by 8 bases, leaving 6 bases between them. CDR3: CASSLRTQYF. The CDR3 nucleotides read TGTGCCAGCAGCCTCCGTACGCAGTATTTT.

The chain recombines TRBV6-4 with TRBJ2-1; 8 positions match TRBD2. With 5 bases clipped from V and 7 bases from J, the junction kept 10 bases outside the gene matches. The CDR3 runs 15 residues. Germline loops: CDR1 MRHNA, CDR2 SNTAGT. CDR3 nucleotides: TGTGCCAGCAGTTCTGGGCGGGAGGCGGGTAATGAGCAGTTCTTC. Translation gives CASSSGREAGNEQFF.

This clonotype was counted between two and nine times. The chain employs TRBV9 and TRBJ2-5, with D unresolved. V was clipped by 1 base and J by 2 bases, with 0 bases between them. The CDR3 runs to 11 residues. Per the germline V gene, CDR1 is SGDLS and CDR2 is YYNGEE. The CDR3 spells CASSVQETQYF. For the CDR3, the DNA is TGTGCCAGCAGCGTACAAGAGACCCAGTACTTC. The variable domain in full, completed from reference TRBV9 and TRBJ2-5, reads DSGVTQTPKHLITATGQRVTLRCSPRSGDLSVYWYQQSLDQGLQFLIQYYNGEERAKGNILERFSAQQFPDLHSELNLSSLELGDSALYFCASSVQETQYFGPGTRLLVL.

The chain recombines TRBV24-1 with TRBJ2-2; 7 bases fit TRBD1. This CDR3 has 13 amino acids. The germline V gene has CDR1 KGHDR and CDR2 SFDVKD. V shed 7 bases and J 4 bases; nucleotides not matched to a gene: 2. The CDR3 here is CATRGDSTGELFF. Here the CDR3 DNA reads TGTGCCACCAGGGGGGACAGCACCGGGGAGCTGTTTTTT.